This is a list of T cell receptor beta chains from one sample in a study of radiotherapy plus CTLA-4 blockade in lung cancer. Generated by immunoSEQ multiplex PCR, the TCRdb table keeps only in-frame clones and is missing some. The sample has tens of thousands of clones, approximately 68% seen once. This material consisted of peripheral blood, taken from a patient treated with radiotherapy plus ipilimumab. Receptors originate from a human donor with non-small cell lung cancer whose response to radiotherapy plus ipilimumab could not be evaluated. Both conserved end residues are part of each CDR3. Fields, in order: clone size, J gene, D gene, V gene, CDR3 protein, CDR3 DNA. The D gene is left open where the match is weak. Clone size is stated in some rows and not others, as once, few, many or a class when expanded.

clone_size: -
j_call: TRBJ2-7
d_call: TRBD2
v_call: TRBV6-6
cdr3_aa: CASSYFGTSGYEQYF
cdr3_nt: TGTGCCAGCAGTTACTTCGGGACTAGCGGCTACGAGCAGTACTTC

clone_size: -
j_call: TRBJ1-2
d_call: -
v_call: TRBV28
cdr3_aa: CASSPTERGYTF
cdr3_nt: TGTGCCAGCAGTCCGACGGAGCGGGGCTACACCTTC

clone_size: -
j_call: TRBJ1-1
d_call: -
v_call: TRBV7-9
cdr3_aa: CASSRLRGMNTEAFF
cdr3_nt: TGTGCCAGCAGCCGTCTAAGGGGCATGAACACTGAAGCTTTCTTT

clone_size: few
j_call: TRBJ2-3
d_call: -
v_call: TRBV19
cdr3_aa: CASSTAGAGDTQYF
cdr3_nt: TGTGCCAGTAGTACTGCGGGGGCCGGAGATACGCAGTATTTT

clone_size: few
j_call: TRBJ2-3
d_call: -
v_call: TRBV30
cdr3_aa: CAWSPSSDTQYF
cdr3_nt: TGTGCCTGGAGTCCTAGCTCAGATACGCAGTATTTT

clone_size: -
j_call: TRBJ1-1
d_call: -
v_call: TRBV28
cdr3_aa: CASKTGNTEAFF
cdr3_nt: TGTGCCAGCAAGACGGGGAACACTGAAGCTTTCTTT

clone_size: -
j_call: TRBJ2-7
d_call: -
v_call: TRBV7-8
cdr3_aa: CASSPDSHSSYEQYF
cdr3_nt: TGTGCCAGCAGCCCGGACAGCCATAGCTCCTACGAGCAGTACTTC

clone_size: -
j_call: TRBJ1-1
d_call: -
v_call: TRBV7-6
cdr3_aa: CASRPTGTGEAFF
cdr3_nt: TGTGCCAGCAGACCTACAGGGACGGGGGAAGCTTTCTTT

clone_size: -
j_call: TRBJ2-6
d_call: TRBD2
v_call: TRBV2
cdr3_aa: CASSLAASSGANVLTF
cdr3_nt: TGTGCCAGCTCACTAGCGGCCAGCTCTGGGGCCAACGTCCTGACTTTC

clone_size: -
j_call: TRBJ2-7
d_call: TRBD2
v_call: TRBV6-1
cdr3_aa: CASTPGGGVKYF
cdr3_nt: TGTGCCAGCACCCCCGGGGGAGGGGTAAAGTACTTC

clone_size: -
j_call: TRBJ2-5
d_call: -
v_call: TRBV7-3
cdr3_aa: CASSLHPTAEQYF
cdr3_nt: TGTGCCAGCAGCTTACACCCCACTGCGGAGCAGTACTTC

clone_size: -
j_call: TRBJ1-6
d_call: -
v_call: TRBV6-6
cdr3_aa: CASSLDNSPLHF
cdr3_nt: TGTGCCAGCAGTCTAGATAATTCACCCCTCCACTTT

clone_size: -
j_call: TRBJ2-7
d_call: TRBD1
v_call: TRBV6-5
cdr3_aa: CASSLDRFPYEQYF
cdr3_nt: TGTGCCAGCAGTTTGGACAGGTTCCCCTACGAGCAGTACTTC

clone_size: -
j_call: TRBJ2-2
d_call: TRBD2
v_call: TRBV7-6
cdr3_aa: CASSFGGAGGGELFF
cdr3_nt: TGTGCCAGCAGCTTTGGCGGAGCGGGAGGCGGGGAGCTGTTTTTT

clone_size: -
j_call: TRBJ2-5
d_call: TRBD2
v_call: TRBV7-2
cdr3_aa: CASSLGTSPPETQYF
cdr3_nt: TGTGCCAGCAGCTTAGGGACTAGCCCCCCAGAGACCCAGTACTTC

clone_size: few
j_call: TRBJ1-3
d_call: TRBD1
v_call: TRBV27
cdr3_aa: CASSETGGFGNTIYF
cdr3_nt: TGTGCCAGCAGCGAGACAGGGGGCTTTGGAAACACCATATATTTT

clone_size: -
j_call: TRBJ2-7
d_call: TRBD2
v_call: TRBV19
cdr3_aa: CASISAGLGDRTDEQYF
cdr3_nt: TGTGCCAGCATTTCAGCGGGACTCGGGGATCGAACAGACGAGCAGTACTTC

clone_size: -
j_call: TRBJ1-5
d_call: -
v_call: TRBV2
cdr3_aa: CASSNGGTNQPQHF
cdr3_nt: TGTGCCAGCAGCAACGGGGGGACCAATCAGCCCCAGCATTTT

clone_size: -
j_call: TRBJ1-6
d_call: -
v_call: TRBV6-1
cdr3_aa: CASSVNLGFYNSPLHF
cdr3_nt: TGTGCCAGCAGTGTCAATCTCGGTTTTTATAATTCACCCCTCCACTTT

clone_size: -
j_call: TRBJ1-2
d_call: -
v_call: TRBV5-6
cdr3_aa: CASSLVGRDYGGYTF
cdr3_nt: TGTGCCAGCAGCTTGGTTGGCAGGGACTATGGCGGCTACACCTTC

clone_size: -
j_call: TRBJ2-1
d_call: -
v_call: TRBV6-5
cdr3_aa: CASKVSSYNEQFF
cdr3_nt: TGTGCCAGCAAAGTTAGCTCCTACAATGAGCAGTTCTTC

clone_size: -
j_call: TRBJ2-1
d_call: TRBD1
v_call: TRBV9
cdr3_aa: CASSVGSGQGFYEQFF
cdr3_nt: TGTGCCAGCAGCGTAGGTTCTGGACAGGGTTTCTATGAGCAGTTCTTC

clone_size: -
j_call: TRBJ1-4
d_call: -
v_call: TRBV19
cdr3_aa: CASSAEQGGWTNEKLFF
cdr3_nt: TGTGCCAGTAGTGCCGAACAGGGAGGGTGGACTAATGAAAAACTGTTTTTT

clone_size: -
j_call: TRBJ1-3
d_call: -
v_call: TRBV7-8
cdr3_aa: CASSQLNRAGNTIYF
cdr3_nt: TGTGCCAGCAGCCAACTAAACCGAGCTGGAAACACCATATATTTT

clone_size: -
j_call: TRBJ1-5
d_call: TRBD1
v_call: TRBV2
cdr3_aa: CASRRTGQSNQPQHF
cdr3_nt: TGTGCCAGCAGACGAACGGGACAGTCCAATCAGCCCCAGCATTTT

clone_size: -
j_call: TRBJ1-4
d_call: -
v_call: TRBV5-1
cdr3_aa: CASSFGPTEGEKLFF
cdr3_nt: TGCGCCAGCAGCTTTGGTCCCACGGAGGGGGAAAAACTGTTTTTT

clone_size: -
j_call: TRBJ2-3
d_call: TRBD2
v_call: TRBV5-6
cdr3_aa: CASSLIAGGPNKDTQYF
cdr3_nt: TGTGCCAGCAGCTTGATAGCGGGAGGGCCTAATAAAGATACGCAGTATTTT

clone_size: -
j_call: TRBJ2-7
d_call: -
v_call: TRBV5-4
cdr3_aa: CASRLGLAAYEQYF
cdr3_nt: TGTGCCAGCAGGCTGGGACTCGCCGCCTACGAGCAGTACTTC

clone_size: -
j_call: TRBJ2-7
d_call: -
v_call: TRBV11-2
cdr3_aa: CASSLVRNSYEQYF
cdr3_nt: TGTGCCAGCAGCTTAGTGCGGAACTCCTACGAGCAGTACTTC

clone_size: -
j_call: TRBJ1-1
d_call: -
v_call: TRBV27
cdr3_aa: CASSLIGVNTEAFF
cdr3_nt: TGTGCCAGCAGTTTAATAGGGGTTAACACTGAAGCTTTCTTT

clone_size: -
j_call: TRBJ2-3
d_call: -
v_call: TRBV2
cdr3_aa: CAGGTDTNTQYF
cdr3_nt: TGTGCCGGCGGGACTGACACAAATACGCAGTATTTT

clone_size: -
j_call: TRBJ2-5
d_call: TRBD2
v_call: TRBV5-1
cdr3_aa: CASSLSGTSGQETQYF
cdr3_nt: TGCGCCAGCAGCTTATCCGGGACTAGCGGCCAAGAGACCCAGTACTTC

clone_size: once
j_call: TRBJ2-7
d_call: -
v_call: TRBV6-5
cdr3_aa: CASSLFGMGYEQYF
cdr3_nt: TGTGCCAGCAGTTTGTTCGGGATGGGCTACGAGCAGTACTTC

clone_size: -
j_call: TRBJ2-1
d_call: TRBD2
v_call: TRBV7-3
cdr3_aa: CASSLRGSTSYNEQFF
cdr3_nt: TGTGCCAGCAGCTTACGCGGGAGCACCTCCTACAATGAGCAGTTCTTC

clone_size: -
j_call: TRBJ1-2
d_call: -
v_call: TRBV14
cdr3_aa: CASSQARDRGYTF
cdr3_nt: TGTGCCAGCAGCCAAGCCCGGGATCGAGGCTACACCTTC

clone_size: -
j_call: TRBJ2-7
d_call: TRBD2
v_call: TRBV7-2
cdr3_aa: CASRLAGHSYEQYF
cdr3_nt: TGTGCCAGCAGACTAGCGGGACACTCCTACGAGCAGTACTTC

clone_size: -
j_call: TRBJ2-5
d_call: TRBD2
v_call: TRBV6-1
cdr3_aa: CASRKELAGQETQYF
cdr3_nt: TGTGCCAGCAGGAAAGAACTAGCGGGACAAGAGACCCAGTACTTC

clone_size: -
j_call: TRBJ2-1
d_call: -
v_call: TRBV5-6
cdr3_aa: CASSLIDEQFF
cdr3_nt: TGTGCCAGCAGCTTGATCGATGAGCAGTTCTTC

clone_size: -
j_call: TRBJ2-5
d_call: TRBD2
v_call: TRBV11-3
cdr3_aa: CASASTSGEETQYF
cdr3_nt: TGTGCCAGCGCCTCCACTAGCGGTGAAGAGACCCAGTACTTC

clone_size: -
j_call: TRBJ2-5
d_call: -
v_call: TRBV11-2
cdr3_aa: CASSFRTLLQETQYF
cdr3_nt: TGTGCCAGCAGCTTTCGGACTCTCCTACAAGAGACCCAGTACTTC

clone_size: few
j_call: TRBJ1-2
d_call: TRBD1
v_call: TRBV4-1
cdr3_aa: CASSQVDRDTYGYTF
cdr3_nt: TGCGCCAGCAGCCAAGTTGACAGGGATACCTATGGCTACACCTTC

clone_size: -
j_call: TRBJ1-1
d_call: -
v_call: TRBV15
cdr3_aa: CATSREIFGGENTEAFF
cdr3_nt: TGTGCCACCAGCAGAGAAATCTTTGGCGGGGAAAACACTGAAGCTTTCTTT

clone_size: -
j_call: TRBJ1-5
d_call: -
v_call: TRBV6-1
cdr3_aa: CASSEFPGNVGQPQHF
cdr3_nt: TGTGCCAGCAGTGAATTCCCGGGAAATGTCGGACAGCCCCAGCATTTT

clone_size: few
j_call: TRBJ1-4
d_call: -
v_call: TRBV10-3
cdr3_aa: CAISEGGSEKLFF
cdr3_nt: TGTGCCATCAGTGAAGGGGGAAGTGAAAAACTGTTTTTT

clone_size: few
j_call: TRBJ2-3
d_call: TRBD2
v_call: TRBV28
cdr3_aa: CASSFGTSGGRRADTQYF
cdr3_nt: TGTGCCAGCAGTTTCGGGACTAGCGGGGGCCGACGGGCAGATACGCAGTATTTT

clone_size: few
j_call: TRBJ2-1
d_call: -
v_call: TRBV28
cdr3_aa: CASSITGEDYNEQFF
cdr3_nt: TGTGCCAGCAGTATAACAGGGGAGGACTACAATGAGCAGTTCTTC

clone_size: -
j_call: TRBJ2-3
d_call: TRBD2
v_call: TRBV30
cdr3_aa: CAWSAPTSGSTDTQYF
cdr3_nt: TGTGCCTGGAGTGCCCCGACTAGCGGGAGCACAGATACGCAGTATTTT

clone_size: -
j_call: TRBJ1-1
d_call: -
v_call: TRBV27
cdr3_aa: CASSLQGWGTEAFF
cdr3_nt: TGTGCCAGCAGTTTGCAGGGATGGGGCACTGAAGCTTTCTTT

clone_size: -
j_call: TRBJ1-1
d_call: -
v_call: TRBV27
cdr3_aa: CASRLWTDAEAFF
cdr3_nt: TGTGCCAGCAGGCTTTGGACAGATGCTGAAGCTTTCTTT

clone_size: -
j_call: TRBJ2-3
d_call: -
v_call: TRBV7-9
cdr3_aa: CASSLEFRLLEGTDTQYF
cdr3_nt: TGTGCCAGCAGCTTAGAGTTTAGGCTTTTGGAGGGCACAGATACGCAGTATTTT

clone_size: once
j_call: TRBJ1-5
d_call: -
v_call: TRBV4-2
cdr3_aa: CASSPEVSGQPQHF
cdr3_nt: TGTGCCAGCAGCCCAGAAGTTTCAGGGCAGCCCCAGCATTTT

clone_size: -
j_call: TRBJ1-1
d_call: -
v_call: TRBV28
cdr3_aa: CASSLSYRESRTEAFF
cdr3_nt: TGTGCCAGCAGTTTGTCATACAGGGAGAGTAGGACTGAAGCTTTCTTT